The rows below give T cell receptor beta chains drawn from one sample of a study of blood T cell repertoires in COVID-19. Sequencing was performed with immunoSEQ multiplex PCR; in TCRdb, only in-frame clones are kept and a portion is missing. Of roughly 30,000 clones listed, 85% to 95% are singletons. Sequencing used peripheral blood. The receptors shown here come from a woman in her sixties or seventies with COVID-19, enrolled during active disease. Both conserved end residues are part of each CDR3. The D gene is left open where the match is weak. A clone size is listed for some rows: how often the clone was seen (once, few, many), or a class if it is expanded.

J: TRBJ1-5; V: TRBV5-4; size: .; D: .; DNA: TGTGCCAGCAGCTTGGACCCAGGTAACAATCAGCCCCAGCATTTT; CDR3: CASSLDPGNNQPQHF
J: TRBJ2-3; V: TRBV5-1; size: .; D: .; DNA: TGCGCCAGCAGCAGAGGAGGGCGAGGCGACACAGATACGCAGTATTTT; CDR3: CASSRGGRGDTDTQYF
J: TRBJ2-2; V: TRBV5-1; size: .; D: .; DNA: TGCGCCAGCAGCTTTTCCAGCGGGTTTGCCACCGGGGAGCTGTTTTTT; CDR3: CASSFSSGFATGELFF
J: TRBJ1-6; V: TRBV19; size: once; D: TRBD1; DNA: TGTGCCAGTAGTATCGGCCTGGCGGGACAGAGTAATTCACCCCTCCACTTT; CDR3: CASSIGLAGQSNSPLHF
J: TRBJ2-7; V: TRBV11-2; size: .; D: TRBD1; DNA: TGTGCCAGCAGCTTAGTTAGGGTAGGGGACAGGGGGAGCTACGAGCAGTACTTC; CDR3: CASSLVRVGDRGSYEQYF
J: TRBJ1-6; V: TRBV27; size: .; D: .; DNA: TGTGCCAGCAGTTTTCGGGAATTGAATTCACCCCTCCACTTT; CDR3: CASSFRELNSPLHF
J: TRBJ1-4; V: TRBV15; size: .; D: .; DNA: TGTGCCACCAGCGGACGACAGTTCTCGGTTGAAAAACTGTTTTTT; CDR3: CATSGRQFSVEKLFF
J: TRBJ1-2; V: TRBV11-2; size: .; D: .; DNA: TGTGCCAGCAGCTCCCCCCTAAACTATGGCGGCTACACCTTC; CDR3: CASSSPLNYGGYTF
J: TRBJ1-5; V: TRBV3-1/TRBV3-2; size: .; D: .; DNA: TGTGCCAGCAGCCAAGCAGGGATTAGCAATCAGCCCCAGCATTTT; CDR3: CASSQAGISNQPQHF
J: TRBJ1-4; V: TRBV28; size: once; D: .; DNA: TGTGCCAGCAGTTCACCGGGGGGCCTGAATGAAAAACTGTTTTTT; CDR3: CASSSPGGLNEKLFF
J: TRBJ2-3; V: TRBV5-8; size: .; D: TRBD2; DNA: TGTGCCAGCATCCGGAGGGCTAGCGGGCGCACAGATACGCAGTATTTT; CDR3: CASIRRASGRTDTQYF
J: TRBJ1-6; V: TRBV28; size: .; D: .; DNA: TGTGCCAGCAGCCAGGGTGGTAATTCACCCCTCCACTTT; CDR3: CASSQGGNSPLHF
J: TRBJ2-2; V: TRBV28; size: once; D: .; DNA: TGTGCCATCGGTCGGGGAGACACCGGGGAGCTGTTTTTT; CDR3: CAIGRGDTGELFF